The clone carrying this TCR beta chain was recorded a few times. What it recognizes is unknown. The sample belongs to a study of vaccination and CD4 T cells after COVID-19. The overall study: The stimulating agents, overlapping spike peptides, came from SARS-CoV-2, HCoV-NL63, HCoV-OC43 and HCoV-229E. Study conclusions and caveats: Spike mono-reactivity held for 304 of 307 vaccine-specific clones in convalescent patients.

Cultured CD4+ T-cell DNA underwent Oncomine TCR Beta short-read sequencing. From CD4+ T cells that had been cultured, genomic DNA was extracted. Each CDR3 protein gets one entry after TCRdb re-called the PCR reads with MiXCR. The table has 15,000 to 25,000 distinct CDR3 sequences, approximately 50% seen once; the top ten hold roughly 4%. Sample treatment: roughly 10-day PBMC culture with coronavirus spike peptide pools or control peptides (ViraFEST assay). CDR1 DFQATT and CDR2 SNEGSKA come from the germline V gene (reference sequence). CDR3 length: 15 amino acids. Between the trimmed V and J ends, which lost 0 bases and 1 base, there was a span of 11 bases.

This material consisted of CD4+ T cells from blood, cultured in vitro, taken before SARS-CoV-2 vaccination. This clonotype was sampled from a human donor who had recovered from COVID-19. The V and J genes are TRBV20-1 and TRBJ2-3; D gene unclear. CDR3 loop: CSARDPSQGTDTQYF. For the CDR3, the DNA is TGCAGTGCTAGAGACCCCTCTCAGGGCACAGATACGCAGTATTTT.